The next 10 T cell receptor beta chains were all read from a single sample in a study of T-cell memory formation after mild COVID-19. TCRdb independently ran MiXCR on the 5' RACE reads; one entry per CDR3 protein. Of more than 300,000 distinct CDR3 sequences listed, approximately 13% were seen once; the top ten hold 20% to 25%. The sequencing sample was made of PBMCs or a T cell subset sorted from them (not recorded which). These receptors came from a man aged 18-30 years who had mild COVID-19 (a few samples of this study predate the infection). Cell type and time point are not known.

This clonotype appeared many times. This rearrangement joins TRBV6-5 to TRBJ2-5, with D hard to call. This CDR3 contains 13 residues. Germline CDR1 and CDR2: MNHEY and SVGAGI. The germline V and J ends were trimmed by 2 bases and 5 bases, with 9 bases remaining between them. For the CDR3, the DNA is TGTGCCAGCAGTTACAACTACTGGGAGACCCAGTACTTC. Amino acids: CASSYNYWETQYF.

At least ten counts were recorded for this clonotype. This chain connects TRBV19 to TRBJ1-1; no firm D call. In germline, CDR1 is LNHDA, CDR2 SQIVND (reference sequence). There are 13 residues in the CDR3. DNA of the CDR3: TGTGGCTCTACCTTCCGGTTGAACACTGAAGCTTTCTTT. Residues: CGSTFRLNTEAFF.

In its sample, this clonotype was seen once. V and J are TRBV6-2 or TRBV6-3 and TRBJ2-3; 8 bases fit TRBD2. Germline CDR1 reads MNHEY; CDR2 reads SVGEGT. This CDR3 comprises 15 residues. V dropped 8 bases and J dropped 4; count of bases not matched to a gene: 11. The CDR3 bases are TGTGCCAGCGCTAACCCGGGACTAGGGGCAGATACGCAGTATTTT. As protein: CASANPGLGADTQYF.

The sample holds many counts of this clonotype. The V gene is TRBV6-2 or TRBV6-3, the J gene TRBJ1-1; no definite D call. Germline assignment: CDR1 MNHEY and CDR2 SVGEGT. The V and J ends lost 2 bases and 1 base respectively, with 8 bases between them. The CDR3 is made up of 14 amino acids. The CDR3 sequence: CASSYAPRNTEAFF. For the CDR3, the DNA is TGTGCCAGCAGTTACGCGCCCAGGAACACTGAAGCTTTCTTT.

This clonotype appeared many times. The rearrangement joins TRBV7-3 to TRBJ2-2; possibly TRBD1 for D (6 bases). CDR3 length: 14 amino acids. V was clipped by 9 bases and J by 0 bases, with 11 bases between them. In germline, CDR1 is SGHTA, CDR2 FQGTGA. CDR3 loop: CASTGTPNTGELFF. The DNA of the CDR3 is TGTGCCAGTACCGGGACACCGAACACCGGGGAGCTGTTTTTT.

The J gene is TRBJ2-7, the V gene TRBV29-1; the D is unclear. Germline V CDR1 and CDR2: SQVTM, ANQGSEA. Deletions cut 2 bases from V and 5 bases from J, with 16 bases between. The CDR3 contains 14 residues. The CDR3 is CSVEKNGFRDEQYF. The CDR3 nucleotides read TGCAGCGTTGAAAAAAACGGGTTTCGGGACGAGCAGTACTTC.

The chain links TRBV5-5 to TRBJ2-6; D gene uncertain. This CDR3 is built from 15 residues. Trimming removed 4 bases from V and 0 bases from J, with 8 bases in between. Germline lookup yields CDR1 SGHKS and CDR2 YYEKEE (reference sequence). The CDR3 reads CASSDFNSGANVLTF. Here the CDR3 DNA reads TGTGCCAGCAGCGACTTTAACTCTGGGGCCAACGTCCTGACTTTC.

The rearrangement uses TRBV7-7 and TRBJ1-1, with a weak D call TRBD1 (5 bases). The CDR3 spans 13 residues. V lost 4 bases to trimming and J lost 1 base, with 7 bases between them. Germline V lookup: CDR1 SSHAT, CDR2 FNYEAQ (reference sequence). In nucleotides, the CDR3 is TGTGCCAGCAGCTGGGACCCGAACACTGAAGCTTTCTTT. Its translation is CASSWDPNTEAFF.

This clonotype was counted a few times. The chain combines TRBV2 with TRBJ2-3; 8 nucleotides align to TRBD1. Per the germline V gene, CDR1 is SNHLY and CDR2 is FYNNEI. V shed 8 bases, J shed 4 bases, and the junction held 8 bases outside the gene matches. The CDR3 sequence is 14 residues long. This CDR3 reads CASVAQGASDTQYF. In DNA form, the CDR3 reads TGTGCCAGCGTCGCCCAGGGGGCCTCAGATACGCAGTATTTT.

The chain has TRBV20-1 and TRBJ1-1, with no clear D. Germline V gene lookup returns CDR1 DFQATT and CDR2 SNEGSKA (reference sequence). The CDR3 contains 11 residues. V was pared by 3 bases and J by 7 bases, with 9 bases between. CDR3 amino acids: CSARSWVEAFF. The CDR3 bases are TGCAGTGCTAGGTCGTGGGTTGAAGCTTTCTTT.